This T cell receptor (beta chain) was profiled in a study of blood T cells in healthy people across ages (dated by TCRdb to the mid-2010s). For the wider study: In model experiments, template switching captured about one uniquely barcoded TCR beta cDNA molecule for every two T cells. Using deep sequencing normalized with unique cDNA molecular identifiers, the study measured how TCR beta repertoire diversity changes with age. The donors were split into four age groups: young (average 16 years), middle-aged (roughly 39), aged (62) and long-lived (approximately 80). Donors of different ages were randomly distributed across sequencing lanes to avoid experimental bias. Using the same blood draw, the study looked at two additional independent replicas of 1 million unique cDNA reads for two donors, one aged 18 to 30 and the other aged 80 or older.

Receptor libraries were prepared by 5' RACE. TCRdb lists the instrument as Illumina HiSeq 2500. A second about 7 to 12 cycle PCR used a sample-barcoded 5' primer and a J-beta primer mix. A template-switch 5' adaptor carrying 12 random nucleotides introduced a unique molecular identifier onto each TCR beta cDNA molecule. Each sample yielded at least 3 million CDR3-containing paired-end reads. First-strand cDNA was synthesized from all RNA with the Mint cDNA synthesis kit, primed by a TRBC-specific oligonucleotide. Following uracil-DNA glycosylase treatment, all cDNA underwent a first 18-cycle PCR with the universal primers M1SS and BC2_uni_R. Concerning the study's data processing: For normalization, 1 million high-quality reads, each with a distinct molecular identifier, were randomly selected from each sample. Reads sharing molecular identifiers were discarded rather than binned into consensus sequences. CDR3 identification, clonotype clustering and error correction used MiTCR with a Q25 quality threshold and the strictest error-elimination algorithm. A nonparametric unseen species model using Euler transformation provided a lower-bound estimate of total TCR beta diversity. TCRdb handled the public reads itself, with Q25 trimming in fastp and clone calling in MiXCR, and kept productive beta chains. Rows with a matching CDR3 protein are joined into one entry that keeps the most common DNA and genes. The V and J calls, along with clone size, are taken from TCRdb and not from the paper's own processing. This sample is represented by about 900,000 distinct CDR3 sequences; about 44% of them were singletons. The biggest ten clones account for 13% of the sample.

This clonotype was picked up a small number of times. What antigen it recognizes has not been identified. There are no base qualities to consult, and no much larger clone falls within one base. The 39 donors, aged about 6 to 95 years, were systemically healthy Caucasian individuals from Russia. About 9.6 milliliters of peripheral blood were collected from each donor into EDTA-treated Vacutainer tubes. Ficoll-Paque density-gradient centrifugation was used to isolate PBMCs, with at least 7 million obtained per sample. Total RNA, at least 5 micrograms per sample, was extracted from PBMCs with Trizol reagent. Naive CD45RAhigh/CD27high T cell percentages were measured by flow cytometry on a PBMC aliquot from every donor. Study-wide findings and limitations: Estimates of total diversity based on one million sequenced T cells were considered lower bounds and underestimates. Because profiling used bulk unsorted PBMCs, naive and antigen-experienced compartments could not be compared conclusively. The long-lived group showed more naive CD4+ T cells, fewer expanded clones and increased TCR diversity than the aged group, suggesting age selection. As age increased, observed TCR beta diversity per million T cells dropped in a roughly linear way, and a significant reduction was already evident by age roughly 36. Donor CMV infection status was unknown, potentially confounding age-related changes in expanded clonotypes. There was a strong correlation between observed TCR beta diversity and the percentage of naive T cells measured by flow cytometry.

The CDR3 goes from the cysteine to the phenylalanine over 16 residues. The CDR3 DNA has 48 bases and is translated from base 1. The germline V gene supplies CDR1 MGHRA and CDR2 YSYEKL. Relative to germline, V is missing 1 base and J is missing 4 bases, with 7 bases of the junction outside any gene match. The source of this sequence is a man aged 30 to 45 in good health. Recombination connected TRBV4-1 to TRBJ2-7, with TRBD1 identical over 10 junction bases. Material: blood. The CDR3 protein: CASSQVQGQGLYEQYF. Here is the DNA: TGCGCCAGCAGCCAAGTCCAGGGACAGGGGCTATACGAGCAGTACTTC.